This is a list of T cell receptor beta chains from one sample in a study of cytomegalovirus exposure and HLA in healthy donors. Profiling relied on immunoSEQ multiplex PCR, and the TCRdb table lists in-frame clones only, not all of them. The table shows hundreds of thousands of clones, with roughly 78% occurring only once. Sequencing was performed on PBMCs. Source of these receptors: a boy aged 10-17 years in good health and CMV-seronegative. Both conserved end residues are part of each CDR3. D genes are given only for firm matches. The size field is filled for only some rows; it gives once, few, many or a size class.

CDR3nt: TGTGCCAGCAGCTCAAGCCGGGACTCACTACAGTTCTTC
CDR3aa: CASSSSRDSLQFF
abundance: -
j_gene: TRBJ2-1
d_gene: -
v_gene: TRBV11-2

CDR3nt: TGCAGCGTTGAACAGGGGCCTGAAGCTTTCTTT
CDR3aa: CSVEQGPEAFF
abundance: few
j_gene: TRBJ1-1
d_gene: -
v_gene: TRBV29-1

CDR3nt: TGTGCCAGCAGCTTAGTACGGTCGAATGAGCGCGAGCAGTACTTC
CDR3aa: CASSLVRSNEREQYF
abundance: -
j_gene: TRBJ2-7
d_gene: -
v_gene: TRBV11-3

CDR3nt: TGTGCCAGCAGTGAACTGGGGAGGGTCAATCAGCCCCAGCATTTT
CDR3aa: CASSELGRVNQPQHF
abundance: few
j_gene: TRBJ1-5
d_gene: -
v_gene: TRBV2

CDR3nt: TGTGCCAGCAGCCAGAGGACAGAGAACACTGAAGCTTTCTTT
CDR3aa: CASSQRTENTEAFF
abundance: few
j_gene: TRBJ1-1
d_gene: -
v_gene: TRBV5-4

CDR3nt: TGCAGTGCTAGAAACGAGTGGGGCTACACCTTC
CDR3aa: CSARNEWGYTF
abundance: once
j_gene: TRBJ1-2
d_gene: -
v_gene: TRBV20-1

CDR3nt: TGCAGCGGAGGGACTACCTCCTACGAGCAGTACTTC
CDR3aa: CSGGTTSYEQYF
abundance: once
j_gene: TRBJ2-7
d_gene: TRBD2
v_gene: TRBV29-1

CDR3nt: TGCAGTGCTATAATTACTGAAGCTTTCTTT
CDR3aa: CSAIITEAFF
abundance: -
j_gene: TRBJ1-1
d_gene: -
v_gene: TRBV20-1

CDR3nt: TGTGCCAGCAGTTGGGGGGGTGAAGCTTTCTTT
CDR3aa: CASSWGGEAFF
abundance: few
j_gene: TRBJ1-1
d_gene: -
v_gene: TRBV2

CDR3nt: TGTGCCAGCAGCCGGGGGGGGCTATACACCGGGGAGCTGTTTTTT
CDR3aa: CASSRGGLYTGELFF
abundance: -
j_gene: TRBJ2-2
d_gene: TRBD2
v_gene: TRBV6-5

CDR3nt: TGCGCCAGCAGCCGCGGACAGGGACCGGACTATGGCTACACCTTC
CDR3aa: CASSRGQGPDYGYTF
abundance: -
j_gene: TRBJ1-2
d_gene: TRBD1
v_gene: TRBV5-1

CDR3nt: TGCGCCAGCAGTGATCGGTCGATCTCGGACAGGGGCTACGAGCAGTACTTC
CDR3aa: CASSDRSISDRGYEQYF
abundance: -
j_gene: TRBJ2-7
d_gene: TRBD1
v_gene: TRBV10-1

CDR3nt: TGTGCCAGTAGTACTCACAGGGGGGTCAATGAGCAGTTCTTC
CDR3aa: CASSTHRGVNEQFF
abundance: -
j_gene: TRBJ2-1
d_gene: TRBD1
v_gene: TRBV19

CDR3nt: TGTGCCAGCAGCTTGGGCCCAAGAGGGGGTTCACCCCTCCACTTT
CDR3aa: CASSLGPRGGSPLHF
abundance: -
j_gene: TRBJ1-6
d_gene: -
v_gene: TRBV5-6

CDR3nt: TGTGCCAGCAGCTCCCAGGGTTCTGGCTTCACCTTC
CDR3aa: CASSSQGSGFTF
abundance: -
j_gene: TRBJ1-2
d_gene: -
v_gene: TRBV13

CDR3nt: TGCGCCAGCAGCTTCCGTAGTGGGGCCACAGATACGCAGTATTTT
CDR3aa: CASSFRSGATDTQYF
abundance: -
j_gene: TRBJ2-3
d_gene: -
v_gene: TRBV5-1

CDR3nt: TGTGCCAGCAGCGTAGCCGGGAATCAGCCCCAGCATTTT
CDR3aa: CASSVAGNQPQHF
abundance: few
j_gene: TRBJ1-5
d_gene: -
v_gene: TRBV9

CDR3nt: TGTGCCAGCGGGGGGAGGGTCTCATATGGCTACACCTTC
CDR3aa: CASGGRVSYGYTF
abundance: -
j_gene: TRBJ1-2
d_gene: -
v_gene: TRBV9

CDR3nt: TGCGCCAGCAGACGGACAGGGGACACCGGGGAGCTGTTTTTT
CDR3aa: CASRRTGDTGELFF
abundance: -
j_gene: TRBJ2-2
d_gene: TRBD1
v_gene: TRBV5-1

CDR3nt: TGTGCCAGTAGCAATACGGGCAGGGGGAGGGAAAAACTGTTTTTT
CDR3aa: CASSNTGRGREKLFF
abundance: -
j_gene: TRBJ1-4
d_gene: TRBD1
v_gene: TRBV19

CDR3nt: TGTGCCAGCAGAGCCTTCGGGTTCAGTTGGGTAGATCCCGGGGAGCTGTTTTTT
CDR3aa: CASRAFGFSWVDPGELFF
abundance: once
j_gene: TRBJ2-2
d_gene: -
v_gene: TRBV2

CDR3nt: TGTGCCATCAGTGAGTCTCCTAGCGGGGCCTACAATGAGCAGTTCTTC
CDR3aa: CAISESPSGAYNEQFF
abundance: -
j_gene: TRBJ2-1
d_gene: TRBD2
v_gene: TRBV10-3

CDR3nt: TGTGCCAGCAGCCTTAGGACAGGGGGCGCGGATACGCAGTATTTT
CDR3aa: CASSLRTGGADTQYF
abundance: -
j_gene: TRBJ2-3
d_gene: TRBD1
v_gene: TRBV27

CDR3nt: TGTGCCAGCAGCCCGGTTCTATCCCGTTGGTCCCGGGGGACCCAGTACTTC
CDR3aa: CASSPVLSRWSRGTQYF
abundance: -
j_gene: TRBJ2-5
d_gene: -
v_gene: TRBV14

CDR3nt: TGTGCCAGCTCACCGCCGGGACTAGCGGGCCTAACGGCCCAGTACTTC
CDR3aa: CASSPPGLAGLTAQYF
abundance: -
j_gene: TRBJ2-5
d_gene: TRBD2
v_gene: TRBV18

CDR3nt: TGTGCCAGCAGTGAAAGAAGGGGGAACACTGAAGCTTTCTTT
CDR3aa: CASSERRGNTEAFF
abundance: -
j_gene: TRBJ1-1
d_gene: -
v_gene: TRBV6-1

CDR3nt: TGCGCCAGCAGCTTGGCCGGGGGTGGGGCCTATGGCTACACCTTC
CDR3aa: CASSLAGGGAYGYTF
abundance: -
j_gene: TRBJ1-2
d_gene: -
v_gene: TRBV5-1

CDR3nt: TGCGCCAGCAGTAGAGGTGAAAAACTGTTTTTT
CDR3aa: CASSRGEKLFF
abundance: -
j_gene: TRBJ1-4
d_gene: -
v_gene: TRBV10-1

CDR3nt: TGTGCCAGCAGTTACCGGAGGGAGGCAGAGACCCAGTACTTC
CDR3aa: CASSYRREAETQYF
abundance: -
j_gene: TRBJ2-5
d_gene: -
v_gene: TRBV6-5

CDR3nt: TGTGCCAGCAGCACTTATAGCGGGAGTGGCACAGATACGCAGTATTTT
CDR3aa: CASSTYSGSGTDTQYF
abundance: few
j_gene: TRBJ2-3
d_gene: TRBD2
v_gene: TRBV7-2

CDR3nt: TGTGCCAGTAGTATGGACAGGGGGGACTATGGCTACACCTTC
CDR3aa: CASSMDRGDYGYTF
abundance: -
j_gene: TRBJ1-2
d_gene: TRBD1
v_gene: TRBV19

CDR3nt: TGTGCCAGCACCACCACAGGGGGCGATTCACCCCTCCACTTT
CDR3aa: CASTTTGGDSPLHF
abundance: -
j_gene: TRBJ1-6
d_gene: TRBD1
v_gene: TRBV25-1

CDR3nt: TGTGCCAGCAGTGAACTAGGTCCCGAACAAAACAATGAGCAGTTCTTC
CDR3aa: CASSELGPEQNNEQFF
abundance: few
j_gene: TRBJ2-1
d_gene: -
v_gene: TRBV2

CDR3nt: TGTGCCAGTGGGGACGACGGACTAGCGGGCTACAATGAGCAGTTCTTC
CDR3aa: CASGDDGLAGYNEQFF
abundance: -
j_gene: TRBJ2-1
d_gene: TRBD2
v_gene: TRBV27

CDR3nt: TGTGCCAGCAGACCGACAGGGGGCGGCGAGCAGTACTTC
CDR3aa: CASRPTGGGEQYF
abundance: few
j_gene: TRBJ2-7
d_gene: TRBD1
v_gene: TRBV6-5

CDR3nt: TGTGCCAGCAGCTCGAGTAGCGTGCCAAGGCAGTATTTT
CDR3aa: CASSSSSVPRQYF
abundance: once
j_gene: TRBJ2-3
d_gene: -
v_gene: TRBV11-2

CDR3nt: TGCGCCAGCAGCCGGGGACAGGGGTGGACTGAAGCTTTCTTT
CDR3aa: CASSRGQGWTEAFF
abundance: -
j_gene: TRBJ1-1
d_gene: TRBD1
v_gene: TRBV5-1

CDR3nt: TGTGCCAGCCGACTAACCCAGGGGCGGAAGACTGAAGCTTTCTTT
CDR3aa: CASRLTQGRKTEAFF
abundance: -
j_gene: TRBJ1-1
d_gene: -
v_gene: TRBV11-2

CDR3nt: TGTGCCATCAGAAGACCAGGGGACAATGAGCAGTTCTTC
CDR3aa: CAIRRPGDNEQFF
abundance: -
j_gene: TRBJ2-1
d_gene: -
v_gene: TRBV10-3

CDR3nt: TGCGCCAGCAGATTCAGGGGGCTAAGGTGCACTGAAGCTTTCTTT
CDR3aa: CASRFRGLRCTEAFF
abundance: few
j_gene: TRBJ1-1
d_gene: TRBD1
v_gene: TRBV10-1

CDR3nt: TGTGCCAGCAGCTTACTCTTTAAAAGCCTCAACAACTATGGCTACACCTTC
CDR3aa: CASSLLFKSLNNYGYTF
abundance: once
j_gene: TRBJ1-2
d_gene: -
v_gene: TRBV11-2

CDR3nt: TGTGCCAGCAGTGACGATGAGACAACCCCCGGGGAGCTGTTTTTT
CDR3aa: CASSDDETTPGELFF
abundance: few
j_gene: TRBJ2-2
d_gene: -
v_gene: TRBV6-4

CDR3nt: TGTGCCAGCAGCAAAGGGGACAAGACAGAAAACTATGGCTACACCTTC
CDR3aa: CASSKGDKTENYGYTF
abundance: -
j_gene: TRBJ1-2
d_gene: -
v_gene: TRBV21-1

CDR3nt: TGTGCCAGCAGCGGGACTAGCGGGAGGGCCGGGAACACCGGGGAGCTGTTTTTT
CDR3aa: CASSGTSGRAGNTGELFF
abundance: once
j_gene: TRBJ2-2
d_gene: TRBD2
v_gene: TRBV5-5

CDR3nt: TGTGCCAGCAGCTTGGTGGGAGGGGAAGCTTTCTTT
CDR3aa: CASSLVGGEAFF
abundance: -
j_gene: TRBJ1-1
d_gene: -
v_gene: TRBV5-4

CDR3nt: TGTGCCAGTAGTATCGAAGGGGTTGGTGGCTACACCTTC
CDR3aa: CASSIEGVGGYTF
abundance: -
j_gene: TRBJ1-2
d_gene: -
v_gene: TRBV19

CDR3nt: TGTGCCAGCAGCCCCCATAGACTAGCGGGATTCTCCGAGCAGTACTTC
CDR3aa: CASSPHRLAGFSEQYF
abundance: -
j_gene: TRBJ2-7
d_gene: TRBD2
v_gene: TRBV5-6

CDR3nt: TGTGCCAGCAGCACCCAGGGGTGGGTTCCCTACGAGCAGTACTTC
CDR3aa: CASSTQGWVPYEQYF
abundance: -
j_gene: TRBJ2-7
d_gene: -
v_gene: TRBV21-1

CDR3nt: TGTGCCAGCAGTTTAAAAGAGGGCGAGCAGTACTTC
CDR3aa: CASSLKEGEQYF
abundance: -
j_gene: TRBJ2-7
d_gene: -
v_gene: TRBV27

CDR3nt: TGTGCCAGCAGTGTTGCAGACAGGTACTATGGCTACACCTTC
CDR3aa: CASSVADRYYGYTF
abundance: -
j_gene: TRBJ1-2
d_gene: -
v_gene: TRBV6-5

CDR3nt: TGTGCCTGGAGTGTACGGGGGAGCGGCTACACCTTC
CDR3aa: CAWSVRGSGYTF
abundance: -
j_gene: TRBJ1-2
d_gene: -
v_gene: TRBV30

CDR3nt: TGTGCCAGTAGTACTACCTCCTATAATTCACCCCTCCACTTT
CDR3aa: CASSTTSYNSPLHF
abundance: -
j_gene: TRBJ1-6
d_gene: -
v_gene: TRBV19

CDR3nt: TGTGCCAGCAGCCCTCAACAGTACTATGGCTACACCTTC
CDR3aa: CASSPQQYYGYTF
abundance: -
j_gene: TRBJ1-2
d_gene: -
v_gene: TRBV11-1

CDR3nt: TGTGCCAGCAGCCAAAAACTAGATTCACCCCTCCACTTT
CDR3aa: CASSQKLDSPLHF
abundance: -
j_gene: TRBJ1-6
d_gene: -
v_gene: TRBV4-2

CDR3nt: TGTGCCTGGAGTGCGGGACAGGGAAGGGCAGCTTTCTTT
CDR3aa: CAWSAGQGRAAFF
abundance: few
j_gene: TRBJ1-1
d_gene: TRBD1
v_gene: TRBV30

CDR3nt: TGTGCCAGCAGTGTATCCAGGGATAACGATGGCTACACCTTC
CDR3aa: CASSVSRDNDGYTF
abundance: once
j_gene: TRBJ1-2
d_gene: -
v_gene: TRBV2

CDR3nt: TGCGCCAGCAGCATCACAGGGAACACTGAAGCTTTCTTT
CDR3aa: CASSITGNTEAFF
abundance: -
j_gene: TRBJ1-1
d_gene: -
v_gene: TRBV10-1